Detailed here is one T cell receptor beta chain. The data are from a study of blood T cell repertoires in COVID-19. Turning to the study itself: The United States, Italy and Spain were the sources of the acute and convalescent COVID-19 samples. The analysed material was cDNA or gDNA that came from T cells, B-cell-depleted T cells, or PBMCs.

The CDR3 extends over 15 amino acids. J was trimmed by 7 bases and V by 4 bases; bases with no gene match: 5. Per the germline V gene, CDR1 is KGHDR and CDR2 is SFDVKD. Assay used: immunoSEQ multiplex PCR; TCRdb lists only in-frame clones, some missing. This sample has over 250,000 clones, with around nine tenths found just once. The chain recombines TRBV24-1 with TRBJ2-1; 11 bases are shared with TRBD1. This clonotype was obtained from a woman aged 65 to 85 with COVID-19, enrolled during active disease. The sample consisted of peripheral blood. In nucleotides, the CDR3 is TGTGCCACCAGTGACGGACAGGGGGCAGCTAATGAGCAGTTCTTC. Encoded protein: CATSDGQGAANEQFF.